The 24 T cell receptor beta chains given below trace back to one sample, sequenced in a study of blood T cell repertoires in COVID-19. Clones were sequenced by immunoSEQ multiplex PCR, and TCRdb holds only the in-frame ones, with some missing. This table holds some 110,000 clones, 70% to 90% found once. The sequencing sample was made of peripheral blood. The receptors were gathered from a man in his thirties or forties with acute or convalescent COVID-19.

This chain joins TRBV4-2 and TRBJ1-2, with a possible D match to TRBD1 (6 bases). V was pared by 0 bases and J by 4 bases, with 12 bases between. This CDR3 is built from 15 residues. Germline CDR1 and CDR2: LGHNA and YNFKEQ. For the CDR3, the DNA is TGTGCCAGCAGCCAAGAGCGGCAGGGGATCTATGGCTACACCTTC. It codes for CASSQERQGIYGYTF.

The chain combines TRBV19 with TRBJ1-3, with D tentatively TRBD1 (5 bases). The CDR3 length is 12 residues. Germline values: CDR1 LNHDA, CDR2 SQIVND (reference sequence). V lost 6 bases and J 3 bases, leaving 6 bases between the germline ends. The CDR3 DNA is TGTGCCAGTAGGACAGTTGGAAACACCATATATTTT. Translated, it gives CASRTVGNTIYF.

This chain uses TRBV7-2 with TRBJ1-1, with 7 bases matching TRBD1. The CDR3 runs to 16 residues. V shed 7 bases, J shed 1 base, and the junction held 12 bases outside the gene matches. Per the germline V gene, CDR1 is SGHTA and CDR2 is FQGNSA. The CDR3 coding sequence is TGTGCCAGCATCGTCGACACTTACAGGGGGAACACTGAAGCTTTCTTT. Amino acid sequence: CASIVDTYRGNTEAFF.

The chain joins TRBV30 to TRBJ1-1; 7 positions agree with TRBD1. The CDR3 is 18 residues long. Germline loops: CDR1 GTSNPN, CDR2 SVGIG (reference sequence). Germline trimming cut 0 bases from V and 1 base from J; bases unmatched to any gene: 14. CDR3 residues: CAWSVPMFQTGKNTEAFF. For the CDR3, the DNA is TGTGCCTGGAGTGTCCCTATGTTTCAGACAGGGAAGAACACTGAAGCTTTCTTT.

The chain uses TRBV2 and TRBJ2-7; 7 bases match TRBD1. Germline CDR1 is SNHLY and CDR2 is FYNNEI. The trim removed 6 bases at V and 12 bases at J, leaving 14 bases unmatched. The CDR3 is 13 amino acids. The CDR3 here is CASRQGQVPRWYV. The CDR3 nucleotides read TGTGCCAGCAGGCAAGGACAGGTGCCACGTTGGTACGTC.

This chain connects TRBV6-5 to TRBJ1-1, with D unclear. The CDR3 has 14 amino acids. Trimming pared 0 bases from V and 5 bases from J, leaving 10 bases between. Germline-derived CDR1 and CDR2 are MNHEY and SVGAGI. CDR3 loop: CASSYSSQVTEAFF. In DNA form, the CDR3 reads TGTGCCAGCAGTTACTCGAGTCAGGTGACTGAAGCTTTCTTT.

The rearrangement uses TRBV11-2 and TRBJ1-1; no reliable D call. Germline V lookup: CDR1 SGHAT, CDR2 FQNNGV. This CDR3 comprises 12 residues. V lost 0 bases and J 4 bases, leaving 3 bases between the germline ends. The CDR3, as DNA: TGTGCCAGCAGCTTAGATCTCACTGAAGCTTTCTTT. This translates into CASSLDLTEAFF.

Only one count was recorded for this clone. J is TRBJ1-1 and V is TRBV10-3, with 8 bases lining up with TRBD1. Germline assignment: CDR1 ENHRY and CDR2 SYGVKD. The CDR3 sequence is 11 residues long. Germline trimming cut 4 bases from V and 8 bases from J; bases unmatched to any gene: 0. The CDR3 DNA reads TGTGCCATCAGTGGGACAGGGGAAGCTTTCTTT. Its translation: CAISGTGEAFF.

This sequence joins TRBV19 and TRBJ1-3; D remains ambiguous. V lost 3 bases to trimming and J lost 0 bases, with 9 bases between them. This CDR3 contains 15 residues. Germline CDR1 is LNHDA and CDR2 is SQIVND (reference sequence). For the CDR3, the DNA is TGTGCCAGTAGTATGGCGGCAAGCTCTGGAAACACCATATATTTT. Residues: CASSMAASSGNTIYF. Supplemented by reference TRBV19 and TRBJ1-3, the full variable domain reads DGGITQSPKYLFRKEGQNVTLSCEQNLNHDAMYWYRQDPGQGLRLIYYSQIVNDFQKGDIAEGYSVSREKKESFPLTVTSAQKNPTAFYLCASSMAASSGNTIYFGEGSWLTVV.

The chain is built from TRBV5-1 and TRBJ2-1; D not certain. The CDR3 sequence is 12 residues long. Trimming pared 0 bases from V and 7 bases from J, leaving 5 bases between. CDR1 SGHRS and CDR2 YFSETQ come from the germline V gene. CDR3 protein: CASSLELNEQFF. CDR3 DNA: TGCGCCAGCAGCTTGGAACTGAATGAGCAGTTCTTC.

As regards this clone: This CDR3 is also generated by other DNA sequences in the sample. The chain combines TRBV5-6 with TRBJ2-7, with D unresolved. V lost 2 bases and J 3 bases, leaving 3 bases between the germline ends. Looked up from germline, CDR1 is SGHDT and CDR2 is YYEEEE. The CDR3 contains 11 residues. CDR3 nucleotide sequence: TGTGCCAGCAGCTTTAACTACGAGCAGTACTTC. Residues: CASSFNYEQYF.

The chain carries TRBV5-1 and TRBJ1-2; TRBD1 might be the D (5 bases). Germline values: CDR1 SGHRS, CDR2 YFSETQ. V was trimmed by 4 bases and J by 8 bases, leaving 15 bases between them. The length of the CDR3 is 13 residues. The CDR3 sequence: CASSPAGFEGYTF. CDR3 coding DNA: TGCGCCAGCAGCCCCGCAGGGTTTGAGGGCTACACCTTC. Complete variable domain (other parts from reference TRBV5-1 and TRBJ1-2): KAGVTQTPRYLIKTRGQQVTLSCSPISGHRSVSWYQQTPGQGLQFLFEYFSETQRNKGNFPGRFSGRQFSNSRSEMNVSTLELGDSALYLCASSPAGFEGYTFGSGTRLTVV.

The chain links TRBV11-3 to TRBJ2-2; 8 bases fit TRBD2. CDR1 and CDR2 (germline): SGHNT, YENEEA. The CDR3 is made up of 16 amino acids. With V trimmed by 5 bases and J by 1 base, 6 bases remained unmatched. CDR3 nucleotide sequence: TGTGCCAGCAGCCCCCGGGAGGGCGAGAACACCGGGGAGCTGTTTTTT. This codes for CASSPREGENTGELFF.

The rearrangement joins TRBV7-6 to TRBJ2-7; the D gene is possibly TRBD2 (5 bases). The V end was cut by 4 bases, the J end by 5 bases, with 12 bases between. Germline CDR1 reads SGHVS; CDR2 reads FNYEAQ. This CDR3 is 13 amino acids long. The CDR3 DNA follows: TGTGCCAGCAGCTCCGGGAACGGCGACGAGCAGTACTTC. As protein: CASSSGNGDEQYF.

V is TRBV19 and J is TRBJ2-1, with a weak D call TRBD2 (6 bases). Germline CDR1 LNHDA, CDR2 SQIVND (reference sequence). Trimming cost V 3 bases and J 7 bases, with 16 bases left between them. The CDR3 covers 15 residues. The CDR3 DNA reads as TGTGCCAGTAGTATTGGAGGGCAGGGCGCGAATGAGCAGTTCTTC. It translates to CASSIGGQGANEQFF. The complete variable domain, with remaining parts taken from reference TRBV19 and TRBJ2-1, reads DGGITQSPKYLFRKEGQNVTLSCEQNLNHDAMYWYRQDPGQGLRLIYYSQIVNDFQKGDIAEGYSVSREKKESFPLTVTSAQKNPTAFYLCASSIGGQGANEQFFGPGTRLTVL.

The chain employs TRBV5-8 and TRBJ1-3; the D gene is possibly TRBD1 (6 bases). The V end was cut by 9 bases, the J end by 0 bases, with 16 bases between. CDR1 is SGHTS and CDR2 is YDEGEE in the germline V gene. The CDR3 extends over 15 amino acids. CDR3 nucleotide sequence: TGTGCCAAAATACAGGGCCCCTACTCTGGAAACACCATATATTTT. Encoded protein: CAKIQGPYSGNTIYF.

This clone was recorded only once. The CDR3 DNA is TGCGCCAGCAGCTTGGATGGGGGCTGGAACACTGAAGCTTTCTTT. Its protein is CASSLDGGWNTEAFF. The chain couples TRBV5-1 to TRBJ1-1, with a weak D call TRBD1 (6 bases). This CDR3 is built from 15 residues. Deletions cut 0 bases from V and 1 base from J, with 10 bases between. Germline V gene data show CDR1 as SGHRS and CDR2 as YFSETQ.

The V call is TRBV5-1, the J call TRBJ1-1; maybe TRBD1 (5 bases). Trimming took off 0 bases at V and 3 bases at J, with 15 bases between the two ends. The V gene's germline CDR1 is SGHRS and CDR2 YFSETQ. The CDR3 is made up of 16 amino acids. CDR3 bases: TGCGCCAGCAGCTTGGTTTGGCAAGTAGGGGACACTGAAGCTTTCTTT. Its protein is CASSLVWQVGDTEAFF.

This sequence joins TRBV6-6 and TRBJ2-7, with 14 bases matching TRBD2. V was clipped by 5 bases and J by 5 bases; unmatched bases: 8. From germline, CDR1 is MNHNY and CDR2 SVGAGI (reference sequence). This CDR3 has 16 amino acids. For the CDR3, the DNA is TGTGCCAGCAGTGGACTAGCGGGAGGACCGGCTAACGAGCAGTACGTC. As protein: CASSGLAGGPANEQYV.

The V and J genes are TRBV3-1 (or the pseudogene TRBV3-2) and TRBJ1-1; D remains ambiguous. V lost 4 bases and J lost 3, with 15 bases in between. Germline loops: CDR1 LGHDT, CDR2 YNNKEL (reference sequence). This CDR3 is 15 amino acids long. CDR3 nucleotide sequence: TGTGCCAGCAGCCTTCCCCGGGGTGGTTACACTGAAGCTTTCTTT. This codes for CASSLPRGGYTEAFF.

The chain links TRBV2 to TRBJ1-3; no firm D call. CDR1 is SNHLY and CDR2 is FYNNEI in the germline V gene. CDR3 length equals 14 residues. V lost 7 bases, J lost 0 bases, and 10 bases lay in between. The CDR3: CASTLTNSGNTIYF. CDR3 DNA: TGTGCCAGCACTTTGACAAACTCTGGAAACACCATATATTTT.

A few counts support this clone. The chain joins TRBV9 to TRBJ2-1; 13 bases align to TRBD2. CDR1 is SGDLS and CDR2 is YYNGEE in the germline V gene. V was clipped by 0 bases and J by 12 bases; unmatched bases: 6. This CDR3 is 15 amino acids long. The CDR3 coding sequence is TGTGCCAGCAGCGTAGAGGGACTAGCGGGGTTGGGGCAGTTCTTC. As protein: CASSVEGLAGLGQFF.

This clone was observed a handful of times. The rearrangement links TRBV4-3 to TRBJ1-5, with a tentative D call TRBD1 (5 bases). CDR3 size: 16 residues. The germline CDR1 and CDR2 sequences are LGHNA and YSLEER. Trimming took off 0 bases at V and 4 bases at J, with 13 bases between the two ends. As DNA, the CDR3 is TGCGCCAGCAGCCAAGATAGGCAGGGCCTTAATCAGCCCCAGCATTTT. Translated: CASSQDRQGLNQPQHF.

This clone was recorded a few times. This CDR3 is also generated by other DNA sequences in the sample. This rearrangement joins TRBV30 to TRBJ1-4; TRBD1 aligns across 9 bases. Germline V gene sequence: CDR1 GTSNPN, CDR2 SVGIG (reference sequence). Losses at the gene ends were 5 bases for V and 5 bases for J; bases not matched to a gene: 6. This CDR3 has 14 amino acids. The CDR3 loop reads CAWGGQGKNEKLFF. For the CDR3, the DNA is TGTGCCTGGGGCGGACAGGGGAAAAATGAAAAACTGTTTTTT.